Each of the 2 T cell receptor beta chains below was sequenced from the same sample in a study of T cells in Graves' hyperthyroidism and ophthalmopathy. The CDR3 regions of TCR beta were amplified from RNA transcripts. A set of HTBI primers served as the primers for a first-round RT-PCR of the TCR CDR3. TCRdb recomputed calls from the multiplex PCR reads with MiXCR, one row per CDR3 protein. The sample records around 600,000 distinct CDR3 sequences, 45% being singletons. Material: peripheral blood or thyroid tissue (not recorded which). The receptors come from an adult man with Graves' disease, either hyperthyroidism or ophthalmopathy (not recorded which).

A word on this clonotype: A junction end diverges from the germline sequence, so it may reflect a read error. CDR3 loop: CASSTGGVLDYGQYF. DNA for the CDR3: TGCGCCAGCAGCACAGGGGGCGTTTTGGACTACGGGCAGTACTTC. This chain connects TRBV5-1 to TRBJ2-7, with 9 bases lining up with TRBD1. The CDR3 length is 15 residues. CDR1 is SGHRS, CDR2 YFSETQ, per germline.

The chain couples TRBV7-3 to TRBJ1-2, with 10 bases identical to TRBD1. The V segment lost 8 bases and the J segment 8 bases; nucleotides outside the gene matches: 8. This CDR3 has 13 residues. Germline loops: CDR1 SGHTA, CDR2 FQGTGA. The DNA of the CDR3 is TGTGCCAGCGGGATGACAGGGGGCGACGGCTACACCTTC. It encodes CASGMTGGDGYTF.